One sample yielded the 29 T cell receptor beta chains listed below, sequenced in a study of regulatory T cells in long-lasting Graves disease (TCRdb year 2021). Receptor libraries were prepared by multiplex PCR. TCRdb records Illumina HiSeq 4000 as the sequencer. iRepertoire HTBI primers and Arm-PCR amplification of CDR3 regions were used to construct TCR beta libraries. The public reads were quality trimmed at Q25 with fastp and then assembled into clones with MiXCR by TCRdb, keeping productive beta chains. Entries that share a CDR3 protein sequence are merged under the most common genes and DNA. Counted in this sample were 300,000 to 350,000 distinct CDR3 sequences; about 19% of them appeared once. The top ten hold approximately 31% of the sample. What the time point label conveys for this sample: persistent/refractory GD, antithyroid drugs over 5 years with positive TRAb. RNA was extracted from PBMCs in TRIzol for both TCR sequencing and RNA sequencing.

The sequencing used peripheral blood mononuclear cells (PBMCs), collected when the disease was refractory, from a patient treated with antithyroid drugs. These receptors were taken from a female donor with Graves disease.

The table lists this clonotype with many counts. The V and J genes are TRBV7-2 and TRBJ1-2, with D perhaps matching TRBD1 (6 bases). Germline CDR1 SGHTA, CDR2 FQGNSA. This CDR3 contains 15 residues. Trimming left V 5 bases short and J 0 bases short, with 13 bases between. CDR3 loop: CASSLGGNANYGYTF. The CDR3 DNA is TGTGCCAGCAGCCTCGGGGGCAACGCTAACTATGGCTACACCTTC.

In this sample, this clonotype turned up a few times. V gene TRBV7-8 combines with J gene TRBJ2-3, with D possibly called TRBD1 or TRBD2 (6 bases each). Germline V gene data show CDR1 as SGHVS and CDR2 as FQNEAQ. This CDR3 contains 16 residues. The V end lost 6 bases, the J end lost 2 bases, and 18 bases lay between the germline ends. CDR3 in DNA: TGTGCCAGCAGGGACCTAGGGGGAGGTATCACAGATACGCAGTATTTT. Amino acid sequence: CASRDLGGGITDTQYF. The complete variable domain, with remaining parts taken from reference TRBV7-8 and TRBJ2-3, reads GAGVSQSPRYKVAKRGQDVALRCDPISGHVSLFWYQQALGQGPEFLTYFQNEAQLDKSGLPSDRFFAERPEGSVSTLKIQRTQQEDSAVYLCASRDLGGGITDTQYFGPGTRLTVL.

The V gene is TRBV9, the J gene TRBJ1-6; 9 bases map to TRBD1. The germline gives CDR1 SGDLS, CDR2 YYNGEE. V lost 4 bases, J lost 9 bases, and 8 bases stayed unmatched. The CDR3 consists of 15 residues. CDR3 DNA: TGTGCCAGCAGCCCGCGGGACAGGGACGGTTCACCCCTCCACTTT. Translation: CASSPRDRDGSPLHF. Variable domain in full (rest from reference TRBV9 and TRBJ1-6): DSGVTQTPKHLITATGQRVTLRCSPRSGDLSVYWYQQSLDQGLQFLIQYYNGEERAKGNILERFSAQQFPDLHSELNLSSLELGDSALYFCASSPRDRDGSPLHFGNGTRLTVT.

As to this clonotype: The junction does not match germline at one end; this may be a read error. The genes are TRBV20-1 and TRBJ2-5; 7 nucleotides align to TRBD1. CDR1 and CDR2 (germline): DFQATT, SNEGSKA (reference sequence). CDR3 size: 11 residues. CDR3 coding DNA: TGCAGTGCTGGCCAGGGGGAGACCCAGCACTTC. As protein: CSAGQGETQHF.

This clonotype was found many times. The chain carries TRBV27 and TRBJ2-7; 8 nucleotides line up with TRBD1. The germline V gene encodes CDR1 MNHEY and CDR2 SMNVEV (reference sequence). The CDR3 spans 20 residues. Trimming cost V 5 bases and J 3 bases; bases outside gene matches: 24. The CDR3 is CASSQGQANLRDPFHYEQYF. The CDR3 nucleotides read TGTGCCAGCAGTCAGGGACAGGCAAACCTACGGGACCCATTCCACTACGAGCAGTACTTC.

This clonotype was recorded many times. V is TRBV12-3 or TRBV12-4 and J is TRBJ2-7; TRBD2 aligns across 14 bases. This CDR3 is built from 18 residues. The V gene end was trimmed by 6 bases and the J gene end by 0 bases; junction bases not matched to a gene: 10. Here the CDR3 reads CASSRTGTSGGPSYEQYF. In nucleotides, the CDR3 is TGTGCCAGCAGCCGTACCGGGACTAGCGGGGGCCCCTCCTACGAGCAGTACTTC.

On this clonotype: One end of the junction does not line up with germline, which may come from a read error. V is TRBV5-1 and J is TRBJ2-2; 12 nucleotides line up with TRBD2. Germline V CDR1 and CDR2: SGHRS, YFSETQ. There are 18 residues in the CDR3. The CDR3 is CASSPGLAGAMNTEELFF. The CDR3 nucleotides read TGCGCCAGCAGCCCGGGACTAGCGGGCGCAATGAACACCGAGGAGCTGTTTTTT.

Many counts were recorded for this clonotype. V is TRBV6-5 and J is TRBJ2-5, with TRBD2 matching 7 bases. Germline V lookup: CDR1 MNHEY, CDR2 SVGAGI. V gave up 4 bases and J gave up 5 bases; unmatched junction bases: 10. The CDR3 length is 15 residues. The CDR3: CASSSGRKGSETQYF. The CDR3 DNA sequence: TGTGCCAGCAGTTCCGGGAGGAAGGGTTCGGAGACCCAGTACTTC.

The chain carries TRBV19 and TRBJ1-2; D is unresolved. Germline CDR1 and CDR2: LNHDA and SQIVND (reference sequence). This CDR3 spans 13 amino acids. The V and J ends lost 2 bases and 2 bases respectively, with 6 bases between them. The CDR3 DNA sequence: TGTGCCAGTAGTATACATGGGAACTATGGCTACACCTTC. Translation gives CASSIHGNYGYTF.

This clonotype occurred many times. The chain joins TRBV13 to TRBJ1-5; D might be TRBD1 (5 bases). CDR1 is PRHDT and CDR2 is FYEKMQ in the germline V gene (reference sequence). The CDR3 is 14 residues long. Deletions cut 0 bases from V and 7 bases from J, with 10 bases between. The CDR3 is CASSLGGREQPQHF. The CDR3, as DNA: TGTGCCAGCAGCTTAGGGGGGCGGGAGCAGCCCCAGCATTTT.

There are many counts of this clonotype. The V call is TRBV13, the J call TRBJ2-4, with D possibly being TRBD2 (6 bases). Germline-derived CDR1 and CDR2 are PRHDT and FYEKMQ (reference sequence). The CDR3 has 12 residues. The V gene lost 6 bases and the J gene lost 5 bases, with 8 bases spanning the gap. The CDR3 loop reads CASRGEENIQYF. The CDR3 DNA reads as TGTGCCAGCAGAGGGGAGGAAAACATTCAGTACTTC.

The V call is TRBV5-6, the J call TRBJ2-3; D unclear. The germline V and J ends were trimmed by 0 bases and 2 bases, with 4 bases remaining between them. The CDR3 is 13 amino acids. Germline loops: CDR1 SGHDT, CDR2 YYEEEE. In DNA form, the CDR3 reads TGTGCCAGCAGCTTGGTCCACACAGATACGCAGTATTTT. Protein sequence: CASSLVHTDTQYF.

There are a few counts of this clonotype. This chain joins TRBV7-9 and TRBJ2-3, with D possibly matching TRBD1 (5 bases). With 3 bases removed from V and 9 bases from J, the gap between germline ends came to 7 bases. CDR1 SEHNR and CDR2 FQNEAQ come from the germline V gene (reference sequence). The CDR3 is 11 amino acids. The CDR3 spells CASSFAGTQYF. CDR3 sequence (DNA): TGTGCCAGCAGCTTTGCAGGGACGCAGTATTTT.

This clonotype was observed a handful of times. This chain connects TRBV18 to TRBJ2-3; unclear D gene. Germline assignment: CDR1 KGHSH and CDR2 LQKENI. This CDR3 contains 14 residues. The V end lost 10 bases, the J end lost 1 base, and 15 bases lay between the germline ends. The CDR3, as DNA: TGTGCCACCCAGTTTGAGTCTCGCACAGATACGCAGTATTTT. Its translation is CATQFESRTDTQYF.

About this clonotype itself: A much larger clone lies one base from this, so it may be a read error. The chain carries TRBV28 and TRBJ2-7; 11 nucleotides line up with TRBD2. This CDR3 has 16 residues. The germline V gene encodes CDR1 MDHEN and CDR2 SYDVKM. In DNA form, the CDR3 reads TGTGCCAGCAGCGGGGGGGGACTAGCGGACTCCTACGGGCAGTACTTC. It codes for CASSGGGLADSYGQYF.

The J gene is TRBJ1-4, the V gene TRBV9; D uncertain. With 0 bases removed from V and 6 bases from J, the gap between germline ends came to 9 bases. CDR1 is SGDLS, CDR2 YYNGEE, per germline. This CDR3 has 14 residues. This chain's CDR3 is CASSVGGNDEKLFF. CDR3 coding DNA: TGTGCCAGCAGCGTAGGAGGGAATGATGAAAAACTGTTTTTT.

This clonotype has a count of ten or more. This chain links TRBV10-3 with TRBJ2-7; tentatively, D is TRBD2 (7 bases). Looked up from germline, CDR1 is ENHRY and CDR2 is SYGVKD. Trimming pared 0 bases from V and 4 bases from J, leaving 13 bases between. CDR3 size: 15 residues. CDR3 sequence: CAISESEGGMYEQYF. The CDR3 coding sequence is TGTGCCATCAGTGAGTCGGAGGGGGGGATGTACGAGCAGTACTTC.

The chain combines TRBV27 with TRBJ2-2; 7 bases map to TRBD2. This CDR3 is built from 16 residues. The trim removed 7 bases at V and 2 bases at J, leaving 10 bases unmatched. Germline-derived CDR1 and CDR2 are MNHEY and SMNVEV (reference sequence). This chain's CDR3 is CASTWSPSGNTGELFF. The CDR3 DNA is TGTGCCAGCACGTGGTCGCCTAGCGGAAACACCGGGGAGCTGTTTTTT.

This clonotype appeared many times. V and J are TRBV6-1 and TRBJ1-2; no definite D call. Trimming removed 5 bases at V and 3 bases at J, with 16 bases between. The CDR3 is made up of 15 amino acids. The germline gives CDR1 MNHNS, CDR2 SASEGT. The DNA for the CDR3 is TGTGCCAGCAGTCATTGGGCCCGCAATTACTATGGCTACACCTTC. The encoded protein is CASSHWARNYYGYTF.

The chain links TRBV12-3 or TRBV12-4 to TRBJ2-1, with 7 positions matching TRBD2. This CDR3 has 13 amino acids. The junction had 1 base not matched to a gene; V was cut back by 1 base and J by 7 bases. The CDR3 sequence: CASSLGSGNEQFF. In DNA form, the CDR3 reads TGTGCCAGCAGTTTAGGTAGCGGGAATGAGCAGTTCTTC.

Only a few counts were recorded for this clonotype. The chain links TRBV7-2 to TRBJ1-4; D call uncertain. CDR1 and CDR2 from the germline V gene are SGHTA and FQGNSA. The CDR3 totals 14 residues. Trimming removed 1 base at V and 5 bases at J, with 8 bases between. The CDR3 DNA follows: TGTGCCAGCAGCTTAGAGGGTTGGAATGAAAAACTGTTTTTT. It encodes CASSLEGWNEKLFF.

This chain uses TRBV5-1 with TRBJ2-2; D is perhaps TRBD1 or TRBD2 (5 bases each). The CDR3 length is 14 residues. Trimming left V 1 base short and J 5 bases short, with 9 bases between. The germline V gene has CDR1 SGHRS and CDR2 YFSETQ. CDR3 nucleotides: TGCGCCAGCAGCTTGCTGGGGGAGACCGGGGAGCTGTTTTTT. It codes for CASSLLGETGELFF.

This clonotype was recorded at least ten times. The CDR3 here is CASSLLQGPGGEQYF. CDR3 nucleotides: TGTGCCAGCAGCTTGCTCCAAGGGCCAGGAGGCGAGCAGTACTTC. V and J are TRBV5-5 and TRBJ2-7; D possibly corresponds to TRBD2 (5 bases). The CDR3 totals 15 residues. Germline V lookup: CDR1 SGHKS, CDR2 YYEKEE (reference sequence). V gave up 1 base and J gave up 6 bases, with 17 bases separating them.

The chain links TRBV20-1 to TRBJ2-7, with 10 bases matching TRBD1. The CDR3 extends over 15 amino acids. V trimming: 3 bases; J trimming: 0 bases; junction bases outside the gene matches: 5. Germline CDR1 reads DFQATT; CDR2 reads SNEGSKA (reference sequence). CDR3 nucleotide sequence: TGCAGTGCTAGGACGGGACAGGGGATCTCCTACGAGCAGTACTTC. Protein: CSARTGQGISYEQYF.

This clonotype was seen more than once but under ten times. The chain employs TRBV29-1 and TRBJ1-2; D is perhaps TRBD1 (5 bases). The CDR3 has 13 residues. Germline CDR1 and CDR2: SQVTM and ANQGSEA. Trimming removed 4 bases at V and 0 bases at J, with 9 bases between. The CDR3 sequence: CSVGAGANYGYTF. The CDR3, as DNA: TGCAGCGTTGGGGCGGGGGCTAACTATGGCTACACCTTC.

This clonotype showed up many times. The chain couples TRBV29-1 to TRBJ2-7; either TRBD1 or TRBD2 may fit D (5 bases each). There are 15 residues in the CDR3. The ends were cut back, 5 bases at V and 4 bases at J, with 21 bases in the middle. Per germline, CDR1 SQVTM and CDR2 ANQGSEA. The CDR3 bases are TGCAGCGTTCGCGGGTTAGGGGCAGTGAGGTACGAGCAGTACTTC. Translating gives CSVRGLGAVRYEQYF.

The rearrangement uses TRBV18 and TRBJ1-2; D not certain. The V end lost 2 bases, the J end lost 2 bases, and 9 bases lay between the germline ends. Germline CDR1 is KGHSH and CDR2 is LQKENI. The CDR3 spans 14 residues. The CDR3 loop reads CASSPAVENYGYTF. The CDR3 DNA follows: TGTGCCAGCTCACCAGCAGTTGAGAACTATGGCTACACCTTC.

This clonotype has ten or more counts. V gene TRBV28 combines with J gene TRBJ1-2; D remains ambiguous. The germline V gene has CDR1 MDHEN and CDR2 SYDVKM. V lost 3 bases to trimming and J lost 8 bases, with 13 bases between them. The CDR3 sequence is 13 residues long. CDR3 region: CASSLGTMGGYTF. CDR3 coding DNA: TGTGCCAGCAGTTTGGGCACGATGGGAGGCTACACCTTC.

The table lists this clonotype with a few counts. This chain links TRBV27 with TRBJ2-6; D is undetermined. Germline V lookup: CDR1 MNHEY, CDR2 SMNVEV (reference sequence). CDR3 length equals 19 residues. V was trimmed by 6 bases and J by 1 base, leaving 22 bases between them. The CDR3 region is CASSAKLRVPLSGANVLTF. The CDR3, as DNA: TGTGCCAGCAGCGCAAAACTTAGGGTCCCACTATCTGGGGCCAACGTCCTGACTTTC.